The next 15 T cell receptor beta chains were all read from a single sample in a study of blood T cell repertoires in COVID-19. The method was immunoSEQ multiplex PCR; TCRdb's version includes in-frame clones alone and lacks a portion of them. The table lists fewer than 500,000 clones, approximately 88% of them singletons. Material for sequencing was PBMCs or T cells enriched from blood (not recorded which). These receptors all stem from a woman aged 30 to 39 with acute COVID-19.

The chain combines TRBV19 with TRBJ1-5, with TRBD1 matching 8 bases. In germline, CDR1 is LNHDA, CDR2 SQIVND (reference sequence). V trimming: 4 bases; J trimming: 1 base; junction bases outside the gene matches: 6. The CDR3 sequence is 16 residues long. The CDR3 protein is CASSTAGTGSNQPQHF. The CDR3 DNA is TGTGCCAGTAGTACGGCCGGGACAGGAAGCAATCAGCCCCAGCATTTT.

Only one count was recorded for this clone. CDR3 amino acids: CASSPIGGYNYGYTF. The CDR3 DNA follows: TGTGCCAGCAGCCCCATAGGGGGCTATAACTATGGCTACACCTTC. This sequence joins TRBV7-9 and TRBJ1-2; TRBD1 matches 7 bases. Germline V gives CDR1 SEHNR, CDR2 FQNEAQ (reference sequence). V was clipped by 5 bases and J by 1 base; unmatched bases: 7. The CDR3 covers 15 residues. Based on the CDR3 plus reference TRBV7-9 and TRBJ1-2, the full variable domain is DTGVSQNPRHKITKRGQNVTFRCDPISEHNRLYWYRQTLGQGPEFLTYFQNEAQLEKSRLLSDRFSAERPKGSFSTLEIQRTEQGDSAMYLCASSPIGGYNYGYTFGSGTRLTVV.

The rearrangement links TRBV4-1 to TRBJ1-6; a weak D match, TRBD1 (5 bases). Per the germline V gene, CDR1 is MGHRA and CDR2 is YSYEKL. V lost 6 bases and J lost 7, with 16 bases in between. The CDR3 spans 15 residues. The CDR3: CASSPWGVVNSPLHF. The CDR3 DNA is TGCGCCAGCAGTCCTTGGGGGGTGGTGAATTCACCCCTCCACTTT.

The J gene is TRBJ2-7, the V gene TRBV18, with D maybe TRBD1 (6 bases). Trimming removed 1 base from V and 1 base from J, with 11 bases in between. The CDR3 has 15 residues. Germline loops: CDR1 KGHSH, CDR2 LQKENI. In nucleotides, the CDR3 is TGTGCCAGCTCACCACTTTTACAGGGTTCCTACGAGCAGTACTTC. Protein: CASSPLLQGSYEQYF.

The chain carries TRBV27 and TRBJ2-1; 7 positions match TRBD2. Per germline, CDR1 MNHEY and CDR2 SMNVEV (reference sequence). V shed 3 bases and J 5 bases; nucleotides not matched to a gene: 4. This CDR3 comprises 14 residues. The CDR3 DNA follows: TGTGCCAGCAGTTTGCCGGGACTAAACAATGAGCAGTTCTTC. It translates to CASSLPGLNNEQFF.

The chain employs TRBV12-5 and TRBJ1-2, with 8 bases aligning to TRBD1. Trimming at V came to 2 bases and at J to 6 bases, leaving 5 bases not matched to a gene. This CDR3 spans 14 amino acids. The germline V gene encodes CDR1 LGHNT and CDR2 FRNRAP. The CDR3 spells CASGLSTGGNGYTF. Here the CDR3 DNA reads TGTGCTAGTGGTTTGTCTACAGGGGGTAATGGCTACACCTTC.

This clone was counted many times. The chain carries TRBV27 and TRBJ2-1; tentative D call: TRBD2 (5 bases). Germline lookup yields CDR1 MNHEY and CDR2 SMNVEV (reference sequence). V lost 2 bases to trimming and J lost 5 bases, with 10 bases between them. The length of the CDR3 is 14 residues. The CDR3 reads CASSLRGPNNEQFF. The CDR3, as DNA: TGTGCCAGCAGTTTACGGGGTCCCAACAATGAGCAGTTCTTC.

This chain connects TRBV4-3 to TRBJ2-5; tentative D call: TRBD2 (5 bases). V shed 2 bases and J shed 2 bases, with 12 bases lying between them. This CDR3 has 15 amino acids. Germline V gene sequence: CDR1 LGHNA, CDR2 YSLEER. CDR3 residues: CASSQTTRGQETQYF. In DNA form, the CDR3 reads TGCGCCAGCAGCCAAACGACACGAGGGCAAGAGACCCAGTACTTC.

V and J are TRBV5-1 and TRBJ2-2; 12 nucleotides match TRBD2. The length of the CDR3 is 18 residues. Trimming cost V 6 bases and J 1 base; bases outside gene matches: 10. The germline V gene has CDR1 SGHRS and CDR2 YFSETQ. CDR3: CASNSGLAGTWNTGELFF. The CDR3 DNA reads TGCGCCAGCAACTCTGGACTAGCGGGGACTTGGAACACCGGGGAGCTGTTTTTT.

This clone was counted between two and nine times. V usage is TRBV5-1 and J usage is TRBJ1-1, with 7 nucleotides matching TRBD1. Germline V lookup: CDR1 SGHRS, CDR2 YFSETQ. CDR3 length: 14 amino acids. J gave up 0 bases and V 2 bases, and 1 base lay outside the gene matches. This CDR3 is CASSFTGVNTEAFF. CDR3 coding DNA: TGCGCCAGCAGCTTCACAGGGGTGAACACTGAAGCTTTCTTT.

J is TRBJ1-4 and V is TRBV5-1, with TRBD1 as a possible D gene (6 bases). With 0 bases removed from V and 6 bases from J, the gap between germline ends came to 15 bases. This CDR3 region has 16 residues. Germline V lookup: CDR1 SGHRS, CDR2 YFSETQ. The CDR3, as DNA: TGCGCCAGCAGCTTGGCCGGAAGAACAGGGTATGAAAAACTGTTTTTT. It yields the protein CASSLAGRTGYEKLFF.

This sequence joins TRBV10-3 and TRBJ1-5; 7 bases are a match to TRBD1. Trimming cost V 0 bases and J 3 bases; bases outside gene matches: 8. Per the germline V gene, CDR1 is ENHRY and CDR2 is SYGVKD. The CDR3 is 17 amino acids. The CDR3 coding sequence is TGTGCCATCAGTGAGTCTGGGGACAGTCTTTACAATCAGCCCCAGCATTTT. It translates to CAISESGDSLYNQPQHF.

The J gene is TRBJ1-1, the V gene TRBV7-6; 7 nucleotides match TRBD1. Germline V CDR1 and CDR2: SGHVS, FNYEAQ. J gave up 5 bases and V 3 bases, and 3 bases lay outside the gene matches. The CDR3 loop spans 13 amino acids. The DNA for the CDR3 is TGTGCCAGCAGCTTGACAGGGATAACTGAAGCTTTCTTT. Residues: CASSLTGITEAFF.

The chain has TRBV11-2 and TRBJ1-5, with D unclear. V was shortened by 4 bases and J by 6 bases, with 10 bases between the two germline ends. Germline V gene lookup returns CDR1 SGHAT and CDR2 FQNNGV. The CDR3 contains 13 residues. CDR3 DNA sequence: TGTGCCAGCAGCTCTCAGGTCGGTCAGCCCCAGCATTTT. This gives the protein CASSSQVGQPQHF.

V is TRBV19 and J is TRBJ1-1; the D is unclear. The length of the CDR3 is 13 residues. V was shortened by 4 bases and J by 1 base, with 7 bases between the two germline ends. Germline lookup yields CDR1 LNHDA and CDR2 SQIVND (reference sequence). The CDR3 coding sequence is TGTGCCAGTAGTAACAGACCGAACACTGAAGCTTTCTTT. Its protein is CASSNRPNTEAFF.